A selection of T cell receptor beta chains follows, all from one sample in a study of T cell responses to AZD1222 COVID-19 vaccine. Clones were read by immunoSEQ multiplex PCR, and TCRdb kept only the in-frame ones, dropping some. Here the sample spans 100,000 to 150,000 clones, roughly 90% being singletons. Specimen: peripheral blood, collected 28 days after the second AZD1222 dose. The receptors were gathered from an adult who received the AZD1222 COVID-19 vaccine. Each CDR3 is given with its conserved first and last residue. The D gene is left open where the match is weak. Clone size is not always given. Where it is, it says once, few, many or a class for expanded clones.

d_call	v_call	j_call	clone_size	cdr3_nt	cdr3_aa
.	TRBV18	TRBJ2-2	.	TGTGCCAGCTCACCACCGGGGCAGGGCCCGGCAGGCACCGGGGAGCTGTTTTTT	CASSPPGQGPAGTGELFF
.	TRBV4-2	TRBJ1-1	.	TGTGCCAGCAGCCAAGATGGTATACTGATAAACACTGAAGCTTTCTTT	CASSQDGILINTEAFF
TRBD2	TRBV7-8	TRBJ2-5	.	TGTGCCAGCAGCTCGGGACTAGAAGAGACCCAGTACTTC	CASSSGLEETQYF
.	TRBV10-3	TRBJ1-2	.	TGTGCCATCTTTTCGGGGGGCTACACCTTC	CAIFSGGYTF
TRBD2	TRBV11-2	TRBJ2-1	.	TGTGCCAGCAGCACTACTAGCGGGAGCCCCAATGAGCAGTTCTTC	CASSTTSGSPNEQFF
.	TRBV19	TRBJ1-5	.	TGTGCCAGTAGTATATTCAATCAGCCCCAGCATTTT	CASSIFNQPQHF
.	TRBV5-1	TRBJ2-7	.	TGCGCCAGCAGCTTGGATGGGACATCGGGTTACGAGCAGTACTTC	CASSLDGTSGYEQYF
.	TRBV5-4	TRBJ1-2	.	TGTGCCAGCAGCTTGAGAAGGGAGGCGACTAACTATGGCTACACCTTC	CASSLRREATNYGYTF
.	TRBV12-2	TRBJ2-1	.	TGTGCAAGTCGCTCCTATTGGGACATCCGGGGGGGACAGGGTAGCAATGAGCAGTTCTTC	CASRSYWDIRGGQGSNEQFF
.	TRBV18	TRBJ2-1	.	TGTGCCAGCTCACCTCAGAGGGCAGGGAAGGATGAGCAGTTCTTC	CASSPQRAGKDEQFF
TRBD2	TRBV5-1	TRBJ2-3	.	TGCGCCAGCAGCTCTATCACGACAGGGACATTCACTAGCGGGAGGACAGATACGCAGTATTTT	CASSSITTGTFTSGRTDTQYF
.	TRBV10-3	TRBJ2-7	.	TGTGCCATCGGGCTGCCGGTGAGGTACGAGCAGTACTTC	CAIGLPVRYEQYF
.	TRBV10-3	TRBJ1-2	.	TGTGCCATCAGCGGTGATGGAGGCTACACCTTC	CAISGDGGYTF
.	TRBV7-6	TRBJ2-1	.	TGTGCCAGCAGCTCTGACGGCAATGAGCAGTTCTTC	CASSSDGNEQFF
.	TRBV19	TRBJ1-1	few	TGTGCCAGTAGTATAAAACAGGGCTCTGAAGCTTTCTTT	CASSIKQGSEAFF
TRBD1	TRBV4-2	TRBJ1-2	.	TGTGCCAGCAGCCAAGAGAAGCCCGGGACAGGGTCCTATGGCTACACCTTC	CASSQEKPGTGSYGYTF
TRBD1	TRBV28	TRBJ1-4	.	TGTGCCAGCAGAGCAGTAGGGACAGCAACTAATGAAAAACTGTTTTTT	CASRAVGTATNEKLFF
TRBD1	TRBV5-4	TRBJ1-1	.	TGTGCCAGCAGCATAAGCACAGGGGAGGCCACTGAAGCTTTCTTT	CASSISTGEATEAFF
TRBD2	TRBV9	TRBJ2-2	.	TGTGCCAGCTCCGGGCGGGGGGCCGCGAACACCGGGGAGCTGTTTTTT	CASSGRGAANTGELFF
TRBD1	TRBV30	TRBJ1-6	.	TGTGCCTGGAGCGTAGGACAGGGAAATTCACCCCTCCACTTT	CAWSVGQGNSPLHF
TRBD1	TRBV18	TRBJ1-4	.	TGTGCCAGCTCCCAAACAGGGGGAGGTGAAAAACTGTTTTTT	CASSQTGGGEKLFF
.	TRBV2	TRBJ1-6	.	TGTGCCAGCAGTGACAATTCACCCCTCCACTTT	CASSDNSPLHF
.	TRBV29-1	TRBJ1-2	.	TGCAGCGTTGCGGAACCTTATGGCTACACCTTC	CSVAEPYGYTF
.	TRBV11-2	TRBJ2-3	.	TGTGCCAGCAGCCTGGGTCCAGATACGCAGTATTTT	CASSLGPDTQYF
TRBD1	TRBV6-5	TRBJ1-2	.	TGTGCCAGCACCAGCCCCCAGGGGGCGACTGGCTACACCTTC	CASTSPQGATGYTF
.	TRBV7-2	TRBJ1-5	.	TGTGCCAGCAGCTTTTATAGCAATCAGCCCCAGCATTTT	CASSFYSNQPQHF
.	TRBV7-9	TRBJ1-1	.	TGTGCCAGCAGCTTATTGGAGAACACTGAAGCTTTCTTT	CASSLLENTEAFF
TRBD1	TRBV3-1/TRBV3-2	TRBJ1-6	.	TGTGCCAGCAGCCAGGGGACAGGGGGATCCTATAATTCACCCCTCCACTTT	CASSQGTGGSYNSPLHF
.	TRBV30	TRBJ2-7	.	TGTGCCCTGGAGGGGGGGAGCGACGAGCAGTACTTC	CALEGGSDEQYF
TRBD1	TRBV13	TRBJ2-7	.	TGTGCCAGCAGCGAACAGGGGCGGTACGAGCAGTACTTC	CASSEQGRYEQYF
.	TRBV12-1	TRBJ1-1	.	TGTGCCAGCAGCTTTAAGGGGGGAACAAAGTCCACTGAAGCTTTCTTT	CASSFKGGTKSTEAFF
.	TRBV5-1	TRBJ2-5	.	TGCGCCAGCGGAAATATTCAAGAGACCCAGTACTTC	CASGNIQETQYF
.	TRBV7-9	TRBJ1-2	.	TGTGCCAGCAGCTTAGCCCTCCCTTCCTATGGCTACACCTTC	CASSLALPSYGYTF
.	TRBV27	TRBJ1-1	.	TGTGCCAGCAGTTTATATCGGGGAAGCACTGAAGCTTTCTTT	CASSLYRGSTEAFF
.	TRBV27	TRBJ1-2	few	TGTGCCAGCAGTTTACGGGTGTCCTATGGCTACACCTTC	CASSLRVSYGYTF
.	TRBV27	TRBJ1-6	.	TGTGCCAGCAGTTTATCGACGGCGACGCCCCCCCTCCCCCTCCACTTT	CASSLSTATPPLPLHF
TRBD1	TRBV5-6	TRBJ1-2	.	TGTGCCAGCACCCGACAGGGTTCGAGTGGCTACACCTTC	CASTRQGSSGYTF
.	TRBV21-1	TRBJ2-2	.	TGTGCCAGAATTTGGCGGGAAGACACCGGGGAGCTGTTTTTT	CARIWREDTGELFF
.	TRBV7-2	TRBJ2-1	.	TGTGCCAGCAGCCCGAAGGGGGGCGGCCTCTCCTACAATGAGCAGTTCTTC	CASSPKGGGLSYNEQFF
TRBD1	TRBV19	TRBJ1-6	.	TGTGCCAGTAGTATAGGCGGGACAGAGACTAATTCACCCCTCCACTTT	CASSIGGTETNSPLHF
.	TRBV7-9	TRBJ1-5	.	TGTGCCAGCAGCTTAGGAGTGGGGGCGGGTAGCAATCAGCCCCAGCATTTT	CASSLGVGAGSNQPQHF
TRBD1	TRBV7-8	TRBJ2-7	.	TGTGCCAGCAGCCAAACAGGGGTGAGCTCCTACGAGCAGTACTTC	CASSQTGVSSYEQYF
TRBD1	TRBV6-5	TRBJ1-1	.	TGTGCCAGCACCTCGGACAGGGGGCGAGCTGAAGCTTTCTTT	CASTSDRGRAEAFF
TRBD1	TRBV11-3	TRBJ2-3	.	TGTGCCAGCAGCAGGGGACAGGGTGCAGATACGCAGTATTTT	CASSRGQGADTQYF
.	TRBV28	TRBJ2-5	.	TGTGCCAGCAGTCAGCCGGGGGGCAAAGAGACCCAGTACTTC	CASSQPGGKETQYF